The 23 T cell receptor beta chains below come from one sample, sequenced in a study of blood T cell repertoires in COVID-19. TCRdb keeps only in-frame clones here, not all; method: immunoSEQ multiplex PCR. Of 150,000 to 200,000 clones detected, roughly 84% appear once; the ten largest clones hold approximately 14%. The specimen was PBMCs or T cells enriched from blood (not recorded which). The receptors were sampled from a man between 45 and 60 years old who had recovered from COVID-19.

This chain joins TRBV6-1 and TRBJ1-4, with D possibly matching TRBD1 (6 bases). CDR3 size: 15 residues. V dropped 2 bases and J dropped 6 bases, with 13 bases sitting between them. The germline V gene has CDR1 MNHNS and CDR2 SASEGT. The CDR3 loop is CASSEQGQADEKLFF. The CDR3 DNA reads TGTGCCAGCAGTGAACAGGGGCAAGCGGATGAAAAACTGTTTTTT.

The V call is TRBV5-6, the J call TRBJ2-1; 9 bases align to TRBD2. J lost 7 bases, V lost 4 bases, and 6 bases had no gene match. This CDR3 comprises 14 residues. CDR1 is SGHDT, CDR2 YYEEEE, per germline. The CDR3 is CASSDDLAGNEQFF. CDR3 coding DNA: TGTGCCAGCAGCGACGACCTAGCGGGGAATGAGCAGTTCTTC.

The CDR3 coding sequence is TGTGCCAGCAGCAGCGGGACAGGGTCTACAGATACGCAGTATTTT. This translates into CASSSGTGSTDTQYF. The V call is TRBV5-4, the J call TRBJ2-3; 9 nucleotides align to TRBD1. Losses at the gene ends were 4 bases for V and 3 bases for J; bases not matched to a gene: 6. Germline V gene lookup returns CDR1 SGHNT and CDR2 YYREEE (reference sequence). The CDR3 spans 15 residues.

This clone was detected once. The chain recombines TRBV29-1 with TRBJ1-2, with 11 bases matching TRBD1. The ends lost 7 bases at V and 6 bases at J; junction bases unmatched: 4. The CDR3 contains 12 residues. The V gene's germline CDR1 is SQVTM and CDR2 ANQGSEA. CDR3 region: CSAGQGANGYTF. The CDR3, as DNA: TGCAGCGCCGGACAGGGGGCGAATGGCTACACCTTC.

This chain links TRBV6-1 with TRBJ1-2; D may be TRBD1 (5 bases). This CDR3 comprises 16 residues. Trimming took 2 bases from V and 2 from J, leaving 15 bases between them. In germline, CDR1 is MNHNS, CDR2 SASEGT. CDR3 bases: TGTGCCAGCAGTGAAAAGGGGCCGAGGTACAACTATGGCTACACCTTC. Translating gives CASSEKGPRYNYGYTF.

The table lists this clone with a few counts. This chain uses TRBV18 with TRBJ1-1; D not resolved. There are 14 residues in the CDR3. V was pared by 0 bases and J by 7 bases, with 12 bases between. From germline, CDR1 is KGHSH and CDR2 LQKENI. CDR3 coding DNA: TGTGCCAGCTCACCACCGGGTCCCCAGGTTGAAGCTTTCTTT. Its protein product is CASSPPGPQVEAFF.

CDR3 nucleotide sequence: TGTGCCAGCAGTGCAGGGAGCAATCAGCCCCAGCATTTT. This encodes CASSAGSNQPQHF. J is TRBJ1-5 and V is TRBV2; weak D call: TRBD1 (5 bases). The CDR3 totals 13 residues. CDR1 SNHLY and CDR2 FYNNEI come from the germline V gene. With 4 bases removed from V and 1 base from J, the gap between germline ends came to 5 bases. The entire variable domain, with the rest obtained from reference TRBV2 and TRBJ1-5, is as follows: EPEVTQTPSHQVTQMGQEVILRCVPISNHLYFYWYRQILGQKVEFLVSFYNNEISEKSEIFDDQFSVERPDGSNFTLKIRSTKLEDSAMYFCASSAGSNQPQHFGDGTRLSIL.

The chain links TRBV7-9 to TRBJ2-7; D is uncertain. Germline CDR1 reads SEHNR; CDR2 reads FQNEAQ (reference sequence). The CDR3 has 11 amino acids. V was shortened by 4 bases and J by 6 bases, with 7 bases between the two germline ends. CDR3 nucleotide sequence: TGTGCCAGCAGCTCCGACTTCGAGCAGTACTTC. Protein sequence: CASSSDFEQYF.

The gene calls are TRBV10-2 and TRBJ1-2; D possibly corresponds to TRBD1 (5 bases). V lost 2 bases and J lost 6, with 16 bases in between. This CDR3 comprises 15 residues. In germline, CDR1 is WSHSY, CDR2 SAAADI. The CDR3 sequence is CASSEQGIGPNGYTF. The CDR3 DNA reads as TGCGCCAGCAGTGAGCAGGGAATCGGTCCGAATGGCTACACCTTC.

Comments on this clone: The same CDR3 also results from other DNA sequences found in this sample. The chain combines TRBV5-1 with TRBJ1-5, with TRBD1 identical over 10 bases. Trimming removed 0 bases from V and 4 bases from J; junction bases left unmatched: 1. Germline V gene sequence: CDR1 SGHRS, CDR2 YFSETQ. The CDR3 has 15 residues. CDR3 sequence reads: CASSLGQGANQPQHF. The CDR3 bases are TGCGCCAGCAGCTTGGGACAGGGGGCTAATCAGCCCCAGCATTTT.

This clone was counted a single time. The chain uses TRBV7-2 and TRBJ2-5; D is possibly TRBD2 (5 bases). V was cut by 1 base and J by 5 bases, with 17 bases left in between. The V gene's germline CDR1 is SGHTA and CDR2 FQGNSA. The CDR3 is 16 amino acids. Written as DNA, the CDR3 is TGTGCCAGCAGCTTAGGTCTCCGGGGTTATGGGGAGACCCAGTACTTC. Amino acids: CASSLGLRGYGETQYF.

This clone occurred once. The J gene is TRBJ1-1, the V gene TRBV6-5, with a weak D call TRBD1 (6 bases). Germline CDR1 is MNHEY and CDR2 is SVGAGI. Trimming shortened V by 0 bases and J by 0 bases, and 11 bases separated the two germline ends. The CDR3 loop spans 16 amino acids. This CDR3 is CASSYSRGLLNTEAFF. Written as DNA, the CDR3 is TGTGCCAGCAGTTACTCCAGGGGATTGTTGAACACTGAAGCTTTCTTT.

The CDR3 bases are TGTGCCAGCAATCCGGGACAGGCCACCGGGGAGCTGTTTTTT. Amino acids: CASNPGQATGELFF. This rearrangement joins TRBV2 to TRBJ2-2, with TRBD1 matching 8 bases. This CDR3 contains 14 residues. Per the germline V gene, CDR1 is SNHLY and CDR2 is FYNNEI. The trim removed 7 bases at V and 4 bases at J, leaving 5 bases unmatched.

The CDR3 loop reads CASSRTGSGNTIYF. For the CDR3, the DNA is TGTGCCAGCAGCCGAACAGGGTCTGGAAACACCATATATTTT. The chain joins TRBV3-1 (or the pseudogene TRBV3-2) to TRBJ1-3; perhaps TRBD1 as D (6 bases). The CDR3 sequence is 14 residues long. Germline V gene lookup returns CDR1 LGHDT and CDR2 YNNKEL (reference sequence). Trimming pared 4 bases from V and 1 base from J, leaving 8 bases between.

The chain joins TRBV5-1 to TRBJ2-5; possible D gene TRBD2, 6 bases. Germline V gene lookup returns CDR1 SGHRS and CDR2 YFSETQ. The CDR3 is made up of 16 amino acids. Trimming took off 0 bases at V and 1 base at J, with 13 bases between the two ends. The CDR3, as DNA: TGCGCCAGCAGCTTGGGTGTAGGGCGGGGCCAAGAGACCCAGTACTTC. Protein: CASSLGVGRGQETQYF.

The J gene is TRBJ1-5, the V gene TRBV7-2, with 7 bases matching TRBD1. The CDR3 runs 16 residues. J gave up 0 bases and V 2 bases, and 4 bases lay outside the gene matches. Germline CDR1 and CDR2: SGHTA and FQGNSA. The CDR3 bases are TGTGCCAGCAGCTTATTAGGGACAGTTAGCAATCAGCCCCAGCATTTT. It specifies CASSLLGTVSNQPQHF.

The J gene is TRBJ1-1, the V gene TRBV5-1; tentatively, D is TRBD1 (6 bases). Germline loops: CDR1 SGHRS, CDR2 YFSETQ. V was clipped by 0 bases and J by 1 base, with 19 bases between them. The CDR3 runs to 18 residues. CDR3 nucleotide sequence: TGCGCCAGCAGCTTGGGCCGAACAGGGACCGGATGGAACACTGAAGCTTTCTTT. Amino acids: CASSLGRTGTGWNTEAFF.

A word on this clone: The sample holds other DNA sequences that translate to the same CDR3. The chain joins TRBV30 to TRBJ1-5, with D possibly being TRBD1 (5 bases). CDR3 length: 13 amino acids. Germline CDR1 is GTSNPN and CDR2 is SVGIG (reference sequence). V shed 3 bases and J shed 3 bases, with 9 bases lying between them. CDR3 coding DNA: TGTGCCTGGAGCAGTGGGGCCAATCAGCCCCAGCATTTT. The encoded protein is CAWSSGANQPQHF.

The chain has TRBV19 and TRBJ1-3; TRBD1 is a possible D gene (6 bases). CDR1 is LNHDA, CDR2 SQIVND, per germline (reference sequence). The germline V and J ends were trimmed by 6 bases and 1 base, with 10 bases remaining between them. CDR3 length: 14 amino acids. In DNA, the CDR3 is TGTGCCAGTAGCCAACAGGGTTCTGGAAACACCATATATTTT. Translating gives CASSQQGSGNTIYF. Variable domain in full (rest from reference TRBV19 and TRBJ1-3): DGGITQSPKYLFRKEGQNVTLSCEQNLNHDAMYWYRQDPGQGLRLIYYSQIVNDFQKGDIAEGYSVSREKKESFPLTVTSAQKNPTAFYLCASSQQGSGNTIYFGEGSWLTVV.

The rearrangement uses TRBV2 and TRBJ2-3; the match to TRBD2 covers 11 bases. V shed 8 bases, J shed 5 bases, and the junction held 3 bases outside the gene matches. Germline loops: CDR1 SNHLY, CDR2 FYNNEI. The CDR3 consists of 13 residues. As DNA, the CDR3 is TGTGCCAGCGCTGGACTAGCGGGAGATACGCAGTATTTT. Translating it yields CASAGLAGDTQYF.

CDR3 loop: CASSLVGGYFLNEQYF. The CDR3 DNA reads as TGTGCCAGCAGCTTAGTGGGGGGATACTTTCTGAACGAGCAGTACTTC. The rearrangement links TRBV11-2 to TRBJ2-7, with TRBD2 as a possible D gene (6 bases). Germline CDR1 SGHAT, CDR2 FQNNGV. This CDR3 region has 16 residues. Trimming left V 1 base short and J 5 bases short, with 18 bases between.

The CDR3 region is CAWSLGDPDTQYF. In nucleotides, the CDR3 is TGTGCCTGGAGTTTAGGGGATCCAGATACGCAGTATTTT. This rearrangement joins TRBV30 to TRBJ2-3; weak D call: TRBD1 (5 bases). The CDR3 runs to 13 residues. V was pared by 2 bases and J by 4 bases, with 10 bases between. In germline, CDR1 is GTSNPN, CDR2 SVGIG (reference sequence).

For this clone: Compared with germline, one end of the junction differs, possibly owing to a read error. The chain uses TRBV29-1 and TRBJ1-1; TRBD1 matches 7 bases. Looked up from germline, CDR1 is SQVTM and CDR2 is ANQGSEA. The CDR3 consists of 12 residues. Here the CDR3 reads CSVEDLGQGGVF. CDR3 coding DNA: TGCAGCGTTGAAGATCTTGGGCAGGGGGGCGTCTTT.